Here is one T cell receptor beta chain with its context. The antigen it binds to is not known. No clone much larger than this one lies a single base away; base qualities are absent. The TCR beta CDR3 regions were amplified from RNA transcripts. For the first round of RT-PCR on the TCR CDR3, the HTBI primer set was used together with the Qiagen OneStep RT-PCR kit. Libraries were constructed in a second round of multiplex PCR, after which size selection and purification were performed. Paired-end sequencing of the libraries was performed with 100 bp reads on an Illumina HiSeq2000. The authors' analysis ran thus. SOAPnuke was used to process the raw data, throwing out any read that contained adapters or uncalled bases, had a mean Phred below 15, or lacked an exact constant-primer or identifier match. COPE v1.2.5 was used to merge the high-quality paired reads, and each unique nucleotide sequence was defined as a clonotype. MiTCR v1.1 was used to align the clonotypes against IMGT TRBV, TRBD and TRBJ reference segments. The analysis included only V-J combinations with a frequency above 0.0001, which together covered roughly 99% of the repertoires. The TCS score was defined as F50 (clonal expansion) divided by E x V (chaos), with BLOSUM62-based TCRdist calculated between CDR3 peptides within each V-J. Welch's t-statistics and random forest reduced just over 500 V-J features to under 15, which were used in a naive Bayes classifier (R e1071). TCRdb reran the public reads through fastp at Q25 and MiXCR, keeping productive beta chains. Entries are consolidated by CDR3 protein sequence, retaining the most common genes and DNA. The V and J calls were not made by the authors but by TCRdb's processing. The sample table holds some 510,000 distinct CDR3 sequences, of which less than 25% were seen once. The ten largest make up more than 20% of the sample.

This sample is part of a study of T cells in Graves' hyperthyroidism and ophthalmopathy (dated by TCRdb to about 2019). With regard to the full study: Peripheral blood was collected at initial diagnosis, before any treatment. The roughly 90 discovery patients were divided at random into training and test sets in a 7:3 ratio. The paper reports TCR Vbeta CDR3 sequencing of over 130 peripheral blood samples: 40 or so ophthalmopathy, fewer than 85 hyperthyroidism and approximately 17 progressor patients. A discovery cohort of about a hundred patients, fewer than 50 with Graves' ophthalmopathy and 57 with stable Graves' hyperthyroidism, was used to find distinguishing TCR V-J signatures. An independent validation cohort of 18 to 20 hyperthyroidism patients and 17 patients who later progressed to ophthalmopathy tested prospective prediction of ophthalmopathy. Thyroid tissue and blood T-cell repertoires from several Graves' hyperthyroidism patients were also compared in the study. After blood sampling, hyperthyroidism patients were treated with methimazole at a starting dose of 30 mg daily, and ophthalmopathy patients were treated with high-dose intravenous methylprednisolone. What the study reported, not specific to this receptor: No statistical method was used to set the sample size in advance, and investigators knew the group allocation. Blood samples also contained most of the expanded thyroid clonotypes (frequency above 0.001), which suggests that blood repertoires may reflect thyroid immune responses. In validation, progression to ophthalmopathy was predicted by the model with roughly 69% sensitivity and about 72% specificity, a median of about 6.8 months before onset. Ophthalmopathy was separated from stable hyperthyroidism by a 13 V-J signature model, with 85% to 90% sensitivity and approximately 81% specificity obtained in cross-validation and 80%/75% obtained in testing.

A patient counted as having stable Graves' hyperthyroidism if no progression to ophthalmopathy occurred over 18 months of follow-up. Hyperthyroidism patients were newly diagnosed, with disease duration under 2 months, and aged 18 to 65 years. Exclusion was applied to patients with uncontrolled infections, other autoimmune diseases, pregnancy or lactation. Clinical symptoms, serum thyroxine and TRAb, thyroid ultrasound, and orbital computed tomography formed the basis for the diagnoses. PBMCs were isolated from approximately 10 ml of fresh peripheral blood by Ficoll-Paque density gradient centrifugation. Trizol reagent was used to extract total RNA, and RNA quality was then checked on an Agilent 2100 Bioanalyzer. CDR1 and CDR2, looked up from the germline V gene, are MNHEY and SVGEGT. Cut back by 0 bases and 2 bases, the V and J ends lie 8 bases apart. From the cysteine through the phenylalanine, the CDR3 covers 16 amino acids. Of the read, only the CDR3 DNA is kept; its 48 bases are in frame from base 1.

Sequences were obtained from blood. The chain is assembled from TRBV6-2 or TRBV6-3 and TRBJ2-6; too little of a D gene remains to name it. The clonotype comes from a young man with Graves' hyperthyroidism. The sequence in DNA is TGTGCCAGCAGTTACTCTGAGGTACCTGGGGCCAACGTCCTGACTTTC. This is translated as CASSYSEVPGANVLTF.